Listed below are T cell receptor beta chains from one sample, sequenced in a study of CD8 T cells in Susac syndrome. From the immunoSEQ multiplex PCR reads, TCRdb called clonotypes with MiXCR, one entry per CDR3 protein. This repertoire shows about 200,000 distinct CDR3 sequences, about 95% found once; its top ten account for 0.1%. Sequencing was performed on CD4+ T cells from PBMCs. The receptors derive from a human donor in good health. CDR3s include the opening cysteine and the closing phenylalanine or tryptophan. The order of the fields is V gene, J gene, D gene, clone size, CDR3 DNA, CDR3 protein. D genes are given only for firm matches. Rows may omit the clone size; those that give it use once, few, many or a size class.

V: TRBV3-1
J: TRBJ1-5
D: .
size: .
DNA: TGTGCCAGCAGCCAAGGGTGGCAGGATAGCAATCAGCCCCAGCATTTT
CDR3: CASSQGWQDSNQPQHF

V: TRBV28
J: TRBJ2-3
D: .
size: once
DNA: TGTGCCAGCAGCCCGAATGTGGATACGCAGTATTTT
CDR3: CASSPNVDTQYF

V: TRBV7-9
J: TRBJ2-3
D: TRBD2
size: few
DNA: TGTGCCAGCAGCTTACTAGCGGAAGACACAGATACGCAGTATTTT
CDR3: CASSLLAEDTDTQYF

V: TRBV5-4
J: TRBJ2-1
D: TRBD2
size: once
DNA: TGTGCCAGCAGGGCACTAGCGGGGAACTACAATGAGCAGTTCTTC
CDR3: CASRALAGNYNEQFF

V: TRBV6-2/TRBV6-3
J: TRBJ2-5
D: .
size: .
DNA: TGTGCCAGCAGAGCACAAGAGACCCAGTACTTC
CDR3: CASRAQETQYF

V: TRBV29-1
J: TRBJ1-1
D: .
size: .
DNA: TGCAGCGTTGTAGTCAGGGACACTGAAGCTTTCTTT
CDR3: CSVVVRDTEAFF

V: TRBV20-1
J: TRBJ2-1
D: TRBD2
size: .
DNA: TGCAGTGCTCGAGTACCTCTAGCGGGAAAAGGCGAGCAGTTCTTC
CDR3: CSARVPLAGKGEQFF

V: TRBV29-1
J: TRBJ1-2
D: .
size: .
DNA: TGCAGCGTCGCGTCGTCCGGGGTTAGAGGCTACACCTTC
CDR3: CSVASSGVRGYTF

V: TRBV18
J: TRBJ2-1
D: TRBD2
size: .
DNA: TGTGCCAGCTCACCATCGCGACTAGCGGGGGAAACCTACAATGAGCAGTTCTTC
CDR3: CASSPSRLAGETYNEQFF

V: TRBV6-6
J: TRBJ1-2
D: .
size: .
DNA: TGTGCCAGCAGTTACTCCCCAAACTATGGCTACACCTTC
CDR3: CASSYSPNYGYTF

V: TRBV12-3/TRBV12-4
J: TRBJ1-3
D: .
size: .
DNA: TGTGCCAGCAGTTTGAGCGGCGGGGCTGGAAACACCATATATTTT
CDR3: CASSLSGGAGNTIYF

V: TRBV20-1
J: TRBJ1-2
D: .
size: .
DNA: TGCAGTGCTATGGGGATTCTCTATGGCTACACCTTC
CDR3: CSAMGILYGYTF

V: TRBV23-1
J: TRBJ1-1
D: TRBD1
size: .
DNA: TGCGCCAGCAGTCTTGGACCGGGACAGGGGCATAAGAGCACTGAAGCTTTCTTT
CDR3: CASSLGPGQGHKSTEAFF

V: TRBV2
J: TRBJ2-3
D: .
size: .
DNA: TGTGCCAGCAGGGGGAATACAGATACGCAGTATTTT
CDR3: CASRGNTDTQYF

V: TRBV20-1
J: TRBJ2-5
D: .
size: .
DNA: TGCAGTGCTCGCCTGGGACCTCAAGAGACCCAGTACTTC
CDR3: CSARLGPQETQYF

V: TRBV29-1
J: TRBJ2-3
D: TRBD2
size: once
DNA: TGCAGCGTTGAAGATGGGACTAGCGGGAGTGAGGGTACGCAGTATTTT
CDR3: CSVEDGTSGSEGTQYF

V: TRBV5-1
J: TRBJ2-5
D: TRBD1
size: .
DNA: TGCGCCAGCAGCCCCAATGGACAGGGGGGACAAGAGACCCAGTACTTC
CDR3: CASSPNGQGGQETQYF

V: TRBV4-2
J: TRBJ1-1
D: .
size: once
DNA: TGTGCCAGCAGCCAAGATCTAAACAGACAGCTAACGAACACTGAAGCTTTCTTT
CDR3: CASSQDLNRQLTNTEAFF

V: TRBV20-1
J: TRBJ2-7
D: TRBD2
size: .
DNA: TGCAGTGCTAAAACCGGGGGGAAGGCCTACGAGCAGTACTTC
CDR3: CSAKTGGKAYEQYF

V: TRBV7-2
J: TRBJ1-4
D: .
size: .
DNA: TGTGCCAGCGGCCAAACAAAACTGTTTTTT
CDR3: CASGQTKLFF

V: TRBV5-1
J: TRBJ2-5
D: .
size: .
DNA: TGCGCCAGCAGCCCCGAAGCCGTGGAGACCCAGTACTTC
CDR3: CASSPEAVETQYF

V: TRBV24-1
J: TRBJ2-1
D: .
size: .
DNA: TGTGCCACCAGTGATTCAAAGGGAGGATGGGATGAGCAGTTCTTC
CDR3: CATSDSKGGWDEQFF

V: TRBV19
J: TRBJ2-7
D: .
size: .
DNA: TGTGCCAGTAGTATCAGGCGGGAGCAGTACTTC
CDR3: CASSIRREQYF

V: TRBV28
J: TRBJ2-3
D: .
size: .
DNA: TGTGCCAGCAGGCCCCTCAGTACAGATACGCAGTATTTT
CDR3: CASRPLSTDTQYF

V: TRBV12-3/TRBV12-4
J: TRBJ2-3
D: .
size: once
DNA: TGTGCCAGCAGTTTAGGAACGGGACCCTATTTT
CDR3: CASSLGTGPYF

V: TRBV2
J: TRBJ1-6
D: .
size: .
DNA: TGTGCCAGCAGGGGAGGGGAACGGTCACCCCTCCACTTT
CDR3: CASRGGERSPLHF

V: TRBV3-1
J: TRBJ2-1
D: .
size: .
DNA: TGTGCCAGCAGCCGAGCTGAGAGCGGCTCCTACAATGAGCAGTTCTTC
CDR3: CASSRAESGSYNEQFF

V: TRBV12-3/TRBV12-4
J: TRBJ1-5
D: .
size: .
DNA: TGTGCCAGCAGGGAAGGGGACAAGGGGCAGGATCAGCCCCAGCATTTT
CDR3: CASREGDKGQDQPQHF

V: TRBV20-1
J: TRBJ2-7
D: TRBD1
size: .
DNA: TGCAGTGCTCTCCTCAACGCAGGGGGCGGAGGATACGAGCAGTACTTC
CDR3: CSALLNAGGGGYEQYF

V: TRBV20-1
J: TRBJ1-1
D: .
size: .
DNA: TGCAGTGTAGACACATCTCGTGAAGCTTTCTTT
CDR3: CSVDTSREAFF

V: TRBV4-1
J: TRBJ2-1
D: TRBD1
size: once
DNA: TGCGCCAGCAGGAATATCGGGACAGGGTACACTGAGCAGTTCTTC
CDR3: CASRNIGTGYTEQFF

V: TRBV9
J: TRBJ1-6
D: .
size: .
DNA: TGTGCCAGCAGCGCGGACGTTGACGATTCACCCCTCCACTTT
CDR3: CASSADVDDSPLHF

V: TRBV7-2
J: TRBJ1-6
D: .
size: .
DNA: TGTGCCAGCAGCTTACAGTCGGGTTCACCCCTCCACTTT
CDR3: CASSLQSGSPLHF

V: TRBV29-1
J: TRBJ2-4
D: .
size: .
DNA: TGCAGCGGGCGCGACCCCATGGGACGAGACATTCAGTACTTC
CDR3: CSGRDPMGRDIQYF

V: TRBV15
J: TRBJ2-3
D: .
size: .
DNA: TGTGCCACTCTACAGACGTCTAGCACAGATACGCAGTATTTT
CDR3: CATLQTSSTDTQYF

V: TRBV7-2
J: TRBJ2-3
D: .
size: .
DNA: TGTGCCAGCAGCCGTGAAGCTGTGGCCGGCACAGATACGCAGTATTTT
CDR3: CASSREAVAGTDTQYF

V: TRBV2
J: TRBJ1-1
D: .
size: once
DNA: TGTGCCAGCATGGAATGGGGGACCACTGAAGCTTTCTTT
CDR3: CASMEWGTTEAFF

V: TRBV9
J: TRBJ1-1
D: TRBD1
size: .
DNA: TGTGCCAGCAGCGTGAACCCAGGGGGTTGGACTGAAGCTTTCTTT
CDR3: CASSVNPGGWTEAFF

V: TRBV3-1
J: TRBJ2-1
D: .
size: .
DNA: TGTGCCAGCAGCCAAGACAGCAGGGGAAATCGCAATGAGCAGTTCTTC
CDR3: CASSQDSRGNRNEQFF

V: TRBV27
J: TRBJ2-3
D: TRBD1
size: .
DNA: TGTGCCAGCAGCCAAGGGACAGGGGGAATCTCAGATACGCAGTATTTT
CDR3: CASSQGTGGISDTQYF

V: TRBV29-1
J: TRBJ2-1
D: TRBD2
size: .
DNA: TGCAGCGTTGCGCTAGCGGGGGGGGGTGAGCAGTTCTTC
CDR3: CSVALAGGGEQFF

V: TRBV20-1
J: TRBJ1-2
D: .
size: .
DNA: TGCAGTGCTACTACAGGGCGAAACTATGGCTACACCTTC
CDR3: CSATTGRNYGYTF

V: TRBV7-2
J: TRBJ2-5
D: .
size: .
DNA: TGTGCCAGCAGCGAGGTTAGGCAAGAGACCCAGTACTTC
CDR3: CASSEVRQETQYF

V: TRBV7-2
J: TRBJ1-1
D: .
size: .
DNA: TGTGCCAGCAGCCCAACCCCCGCAGCCACTGAAGCTTTCTTT
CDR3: CASSPTPAATEAFF

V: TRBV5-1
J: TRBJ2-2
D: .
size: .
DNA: TGCGCCAGCAGCTTGGAGTCGGGGAACACCGGGGAGCTGTTTTTT
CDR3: CASSLESGNTGELFF

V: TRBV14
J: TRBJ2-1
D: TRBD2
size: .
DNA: TGTGCCAGCAGCCAAGATTTCCGCGGGAGGGCCAATGAGCAGTTCTTC
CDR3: CASSQDFRGRANEQFF

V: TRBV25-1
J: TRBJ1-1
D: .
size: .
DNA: TGTGCCAGCAGGGGGAGGGGAACGAACACTGAAGCTTTCTTT
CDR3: CASRGRGTNTEAFF

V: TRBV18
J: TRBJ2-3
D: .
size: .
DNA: TGTGCCAGCTCACCCCCGCCGGGAGGCACAGATACGCAGTATTTT
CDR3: CASSPPPGGTDTQYF

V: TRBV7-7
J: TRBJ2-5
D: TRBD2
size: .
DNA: TGTGCTAGCAGCTCCGGACTAGACCAAGAGACCCAGTACTTC
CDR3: CASSSGLDQETQYF

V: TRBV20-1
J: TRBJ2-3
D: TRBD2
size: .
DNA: TGCAGTGCTAGTTGGCTAGCGGGTATGACGCAGTATTTT
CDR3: CSASWLAGMTQYF

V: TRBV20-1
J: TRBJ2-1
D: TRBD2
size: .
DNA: TGCAGTGCTCCTCTAGCGGGGGTCGACACTGAGCAGTTCTTC
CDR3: CSAPLAGVDTEQFF

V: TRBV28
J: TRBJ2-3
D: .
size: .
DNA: TGTGCCAGCAGATTAATGGATACGCAGTATTTT
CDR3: CASRLMDTQYF

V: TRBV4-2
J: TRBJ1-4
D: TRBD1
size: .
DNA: TGTGCCAGCAGCCTCGGACAGGGGAGAGTTGCAACTAATGAAAAACTGTTTTTT
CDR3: CASSLGQGRVATNEKLFF